This T cell receptor (beta chain) was observed in a study of response to subunit inactivated influenza vaccine. Broader study findings: The study's authors posited that every seasonal influenza vaccination enlists few new T cells.

TCRdb reanalysed the RT-PCR reads using MiXCR and keeps one entry per CDR3 protein. This sample has 550,000 to 650,000 distinct CDR3 sequences, with around 11% found just once. Details on this clonotype: Its antigen is currently unknown.

After removal of 3 bases from V and 6 bases from J, the junction contained 7 bases not matched to a gene. The CDR3 has 14 amino acids. Germline values: CDR1 SGHTA, CDR2 FQGTGA. This receptor was identified in a man aged 50-59 years who received an inactivated influenza vaccine. The specimen was PBMCs from blood, collected on the day of vaccination. The chain carries TRBV7-3 and TRBJ1-1; 7 positions agree with TRBD1. This chain's CDR3 is CASSLGQPRSEAFF. CDR3 DNA sequence: TGTGCCAGCAGCTTGGGACAGCCCAGGTCTGAAGCTTTCTTT.